This TCR beta chain is drawn from a study of T-cell reconstitution after alpha-beta-depleted transplantation in children. Looked up from germline, CDR1 is SQVTM and CDR2 is ANQGSEA. The CDR3 has 16 amino acids. V dropped 1 base and J dropped 12; count of bases not matched to a gene: 15. This clonotype was observed at least ten times. Unique molecular identifiers were incorporated when the TCRbeta library was constructed. TCRdb re-derived calls from the PCR reads in MiXCR, one entry per CDR3 protein. The top ten clones hold about 20% of a sample with roughly 300,000 distinct CDR3 sequences, 11% of them seen once.

The J gene is TRBJ1-1, the V gene TRBV29-1; 12 bases match TRBD1. This material consisted of peripheral blood, taken 180 days after TCRalphabeta/CD19-depleted stem cell transplant. The receptor's source is a male patient between 2 and 15 years old who had a stem cell transplant for chronic granulomatous disease, so the T cells may come from the graft donor. The CDR3 coding sequence is TGCAGCGTTGAAGGGAGGGACAGGGGGCGTGTAAGTCCGACTTTCTTT. Translating gives CSVEGRDRGRVSPTFF.